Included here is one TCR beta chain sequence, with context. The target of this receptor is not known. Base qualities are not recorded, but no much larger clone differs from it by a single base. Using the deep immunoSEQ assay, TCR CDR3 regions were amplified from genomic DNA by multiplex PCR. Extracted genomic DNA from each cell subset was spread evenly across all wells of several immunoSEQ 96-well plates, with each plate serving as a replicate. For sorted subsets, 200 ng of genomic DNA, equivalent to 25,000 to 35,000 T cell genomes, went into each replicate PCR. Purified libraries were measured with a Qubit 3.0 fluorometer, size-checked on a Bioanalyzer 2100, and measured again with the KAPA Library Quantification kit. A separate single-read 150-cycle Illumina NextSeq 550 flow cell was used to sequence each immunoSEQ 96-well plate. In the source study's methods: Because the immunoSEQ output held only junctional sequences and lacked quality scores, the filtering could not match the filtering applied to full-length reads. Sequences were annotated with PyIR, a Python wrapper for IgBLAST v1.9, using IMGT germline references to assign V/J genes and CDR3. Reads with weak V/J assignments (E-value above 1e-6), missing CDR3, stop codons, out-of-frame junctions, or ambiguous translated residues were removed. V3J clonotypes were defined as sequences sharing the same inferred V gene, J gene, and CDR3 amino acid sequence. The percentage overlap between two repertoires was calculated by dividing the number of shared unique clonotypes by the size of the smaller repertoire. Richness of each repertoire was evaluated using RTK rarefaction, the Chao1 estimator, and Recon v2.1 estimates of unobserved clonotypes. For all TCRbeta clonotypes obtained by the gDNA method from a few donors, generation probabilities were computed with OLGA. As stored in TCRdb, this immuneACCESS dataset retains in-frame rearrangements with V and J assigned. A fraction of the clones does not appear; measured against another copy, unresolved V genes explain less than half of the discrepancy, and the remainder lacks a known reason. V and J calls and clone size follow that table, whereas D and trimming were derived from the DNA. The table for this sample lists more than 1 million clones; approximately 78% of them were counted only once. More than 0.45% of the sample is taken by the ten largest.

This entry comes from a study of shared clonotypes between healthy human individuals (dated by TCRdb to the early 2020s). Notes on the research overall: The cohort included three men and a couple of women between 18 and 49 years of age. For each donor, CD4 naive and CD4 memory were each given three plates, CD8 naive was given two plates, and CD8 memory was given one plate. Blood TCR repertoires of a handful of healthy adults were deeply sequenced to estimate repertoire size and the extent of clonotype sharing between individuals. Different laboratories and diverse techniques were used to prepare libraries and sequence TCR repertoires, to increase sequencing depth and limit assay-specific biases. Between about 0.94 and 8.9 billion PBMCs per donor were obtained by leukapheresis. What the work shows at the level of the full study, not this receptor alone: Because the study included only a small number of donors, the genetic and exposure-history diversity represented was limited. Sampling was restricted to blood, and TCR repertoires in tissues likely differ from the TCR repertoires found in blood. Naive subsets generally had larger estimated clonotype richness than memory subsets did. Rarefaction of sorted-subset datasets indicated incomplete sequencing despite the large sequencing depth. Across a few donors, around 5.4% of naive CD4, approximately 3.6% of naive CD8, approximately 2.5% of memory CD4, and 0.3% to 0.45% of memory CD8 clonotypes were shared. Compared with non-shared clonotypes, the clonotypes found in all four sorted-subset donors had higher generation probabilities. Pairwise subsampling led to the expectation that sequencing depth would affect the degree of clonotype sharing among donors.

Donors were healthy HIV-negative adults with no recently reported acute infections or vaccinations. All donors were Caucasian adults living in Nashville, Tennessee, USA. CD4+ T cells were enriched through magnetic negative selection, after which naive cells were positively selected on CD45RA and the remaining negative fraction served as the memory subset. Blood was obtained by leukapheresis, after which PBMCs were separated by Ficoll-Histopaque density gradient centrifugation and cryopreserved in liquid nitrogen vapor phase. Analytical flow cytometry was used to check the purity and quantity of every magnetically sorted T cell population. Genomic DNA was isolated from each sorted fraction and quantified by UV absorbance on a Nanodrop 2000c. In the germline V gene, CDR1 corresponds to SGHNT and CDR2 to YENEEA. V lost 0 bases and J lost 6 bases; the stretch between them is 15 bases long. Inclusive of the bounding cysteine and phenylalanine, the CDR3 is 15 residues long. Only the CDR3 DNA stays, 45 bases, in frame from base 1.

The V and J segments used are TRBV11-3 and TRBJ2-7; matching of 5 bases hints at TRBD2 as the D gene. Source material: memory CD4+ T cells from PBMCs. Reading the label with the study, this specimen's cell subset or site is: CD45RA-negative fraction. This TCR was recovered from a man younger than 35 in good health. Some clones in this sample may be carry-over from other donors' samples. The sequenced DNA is TGTGCCAGCAGCTTAGATGGCGGGCCGGGTTCCGAGCAGTACTTC. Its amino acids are CASSLDGGPGSEQYF.